A single sample gave rise to the 30 T cell receptor beta chains below, sequenced in a study of shared clonotypes between healthy human individuals. The assay was immunoSEQ multiplex PCR, and TCRdb's table has in-frame clones only and misses some. Altogether roughly 1,500,000 clones are present, 98% being singletons, with the ten largest covering 0.36%. Sequenced sample: naive CD4+ T cells sorted from blood. Subset specified: CD45RA+ positively selected. These TCRs come from a man aged 30-40 years in good health.

The chain combines TRBV25-1 with TRBJ2-6; D is unclear. CDR3 length: 14 amino acids. Between the trimmed V and J ends, which lost 1 base and 3 bases, there was a span of 4 bases. Per germline, CDR1 MGHDK and CDR2 SYGVNS. The CDR3: CASSEFDGANVLTF. The CDR3 nucleotides are TGTGCCAGCAGTGAATTCGATGGGGCCAACGTCCTGACTTTC.

This clone appeared once. The sample contains more than one DNA sequence encoding this CDR3. This chain joins TRBV9 and TRBJ1-5; D unresolved. Trimming shortened V by 0 bases and J by 7 bases, and 8 bases separated the two germline ends. Germline-derived CDR1 and CDR2 are SGDLS and YYNGEE. CDR3 length equals 13 residues. CDR3 DNA: TGTGCCAGCAGCGTAGGTGGCACACAGCCCCAGCATTTT. Its protein product is CASSVGGTQPQHF.

The chain is built from TRBV28 and TRBJ2-7, with TRBD2 matching over 9 bases. The germline gives CDR1 MDHEN, CDR2 SYDVKM. Unmatched junction bases numbered 9, after V lost 5 bases and J lost 4 bases. This CDR3 spans 15 amino acids. The CDR3 bases are TGTGCCAGCAGTACTTTAGCGGGAGTTGGTTACGAGCAGTACTTC. This encodes CASSTLAGVGYEQYF.

About this clone itself: The sample has other DNA sequences that encode this CDR3 too. The chain links TRBV5-1 to TRBJ1-1; D uncertain. V lost 1 base and J 2 bases, leaving 6 bases between the germline ends. This CDR3 comprises 13 residues. Germline-derived CDR1 and CDR2 are SGHRS and YFSETQ. In nucleotides, the CDR3 is TGCGCCAGCAGCTTGACGGGTAACACTGAAGCTTTCTTT. Translating it yields CASSLTGNTEAFF.

Regarding this clone: Other DNA sequences in the same sample also yield this CDR3. This rearrangement joins TRBV5-1 to TRBJ2-3; D gene ambiguous. The germline V gene has CDR1 SGHRS and CDR2 YFSETQ. The CDR3 has 13 amino acids. Deletions cut 0 bases from V and 2 bases from J, with 4 bases between. This CDR3 is CASSLVLTDTQYF. Written as DNA, the CDR3 is TGCGCCAGCAGCTTGGTTCTCACAGATACGCAGTATTTT.

The chain uses TRBV2 and TRBJ2-4; 7 positions agree with TRBD2. After removal of 4 bases from V and 6 bases from J, the junction contained 3 bases not matched to a gene. The germline CDR1 and CDR2 sequences are SNHLY and FYNNEI. This CDR3 has 13 residues. The CDR3 sequence: CASSGIAGNIQYF. Here the CDR3 DNA reads TGTGCCAGCAGTGGGATAGCGGGAAACATTCAGTACTTC.

The chain recombines TRBV7-6 with TRBJ1-1; weak D call: TRBD1 (5 bases). This CDR3 contains 13 residues. Germline loops: CDR1 SGHVS, CDR2 FNYEAQ. V was pared by 2 bases and J by 4 bases, with 8 bases between. CDR3 nucleotides: TGTGCCAGCAGCTTAAGGGGAGGCACTGAAGCTTTCTTT. It encodes CASSLRGGTEAFF.

V usage is TRBV19 and J usage is TRBJ1-4; D not resolved. The CDR3 spans 14 residues. V was shortened by 3 bases and J by 10 bases, with 15 bases between the two germline ends. CDR1 is LNHDA, CDR2 SQIVND, per germline (reference sequence). CDR3 loop: CASSMDGDGGKLFF. In DNA form, the CDR3 reads TGTGCCAGTAGTATGGACGGCGACGGTGGAAAACTGTTTTTT.

This chain links TRBV5-6 with TRBJ1-1; the D gene is possibly TRBD1 (5 bases). V lost 0 bases and J 1 base, leaving 7 bases between the germline ends. This CDR3 is built from 14 residues. The germline gives CDR1 SGHDT, CDR2 YYEEEE. CDR3 in amino acids: CASSLAGGNTEAFF. The CDR3 DNA sequence: TGTGCCAGCAGCTTGGCTGGGGGGAACACTGAAGCTTTCTTT.

The rearrangement links TRBV5-1 to TRBJ1-1, with a tentative D call TRBD1 (5 bases). Germline V gene lookup returns CDR1 SGHRS and CDR2 YFSETQ. This CDR3 comprises 15 residues. V lost 0 bases and J lost 3, with 12 bases in between. CDR3 in amino acids: CASSLEFMGDTEAFF. Written as DNA, the CDR3 is TGCGCCAGCAGCTTGGAATTTATGGGGGACACTGAAGCTTTCTTT.

This chain links TRBV7-2 with TRBJ1-1; a weak D match, TRBD1 (6 bases). Trimming pared 4 bases from V and 14 bases from J, leaving 17 bases between. CDR1 SGHTA and CDR2 FQGNSA come from the germline V gene. The CDR3 has 12 amino acids. CDR3 residues: CASSSGPPGGFF. The CDR3 region has the DNA TGTGCCAGCAGCTCAGGACCTCCCGGGGGCTTCTTT.

The CDR3 sequence is CASTPPGQGIWFF. Written as DNA, the CDR3 is TGTGCCAGCACCCCCCCCGGACAGGGCATATGGTTCTTC. V is TRBV5-6 and J is TRBJ2-1; TRBD1 matches 8 bases. Germline CDR1 reads SGHDT; CDR2 reads YYEEEE. Trimming took 6 bases from V and 15 from J; bases not matched to a gene: 14. CDR3 length equals 13 residues.

The V call is TRBV7-9, the J call TRBJ2-7; D is uncertain. Deletions cut 5 bases from V and 2 bases from J, with 10 bases between. CDR1 is SEHNR, CDR2 FQNEAQ, per germline (reference sequence). CDR3 length: 13 residues. The CDR3 nucleotides are TGTGCCAGCAGCCCTCGGAGCCCCTACGAGCAGTACTTC. Protein: CASSPRSPYEQYF.

V and J are TRBV28 and TRBJ1-5; 8 bases fit TRBD1. The CDR3 totals 16 residues. Germline-derived CDR1 and CDR2 are MDHEN and SYDVKM. The V gene end was trimmed by 3 bases and the J gene end by 6 bases; junction bases not matched to a gene: 10. CDR3 sequence (DNA): TGTGCCAGCAGTTTGAGAGACAGGGGTTTTGTTCAGCCCCAGCATTTT. Its protein product is CASSLRDRGFVQPQHF.

This clone has a single count. J is TRBJ2-7 and V is TRBV19; D possibly corresponds to TRBD2 (5 bases). The CDR3 length is 13 residues. V was pared by 5 bases and J by 5 bases, with 13 bases between. Germline CDR1 reads LNHDA; CDR2 reads SQIVND (reference sequence). The CDR3 sequence is CASSSSEGHEQYF. The CDR3 DNA reads TGTGCCAGTAGTTCCTCCGAGGGCCACGAGCAGTACTTC.

V usage is TRBV18 and J usage is TRBJ2-1, with 10 bases that match TRBD2. This CDR3 has 18 residues. Germline V gene lookup returns CDR1 KGHSH and CDR2 LQKENI. V lost 4 bases and J lost 8; bases outside the gene matches: 17. The CDR3: CASSLKQGLLAGVDEQFF. The CDR3 DNA reads as TGTGCCAGCTCACTGAAACAGGGGCTGCTAGCGGGAGTGGATGAGCAGTTCTTC.

This clone was seen once. V is TRBV10-2 and J is TRBJ1-1, with 9 bases identical to TRBD1. The CDR3 extends over 17 amino acids. Germline CDR1 reads WSHSY; CDR2 reads SAAADI. V gave up 0 bases and J gave up 4 bases; unmatched junction bases: 9. The CDR3 DNA sequence: TGCGCCAGCAGTGAGTCAATCTACGGACAGGGGTTCACTGAAGCTTTCTTT. It translates to CASSESIYGQGFTEAFF.

This sequence joins TRBV5-8 and TRBJ2-1; D gene unclear. V lost 4 bases and J lost 9, with 8 bases in between. The CDR3 is made up of 11 amino acids. CDR1 SGHTS and CDR2 YDEGEE come from the germline V gene. The CDR3 nucleotides are TGTGCCAGCAGCGCCATTCTTGAGCAGTTCTTC. Its protein is CASSAILEQFF.

The rearrangement joins TRBV29-1 to TRBJ2-1; D remains unclear. CDR1 and CDR2 from the germline V gene are SQVTM and ANQGSEA. The CDR3 loop spans 14 amino acids. Deletions cut 7 bases from V and 4 bases from J, with 17 bases between. The DNA of the CDR3 is TGCAGCGGGAAGTCCTGGGATCGTTACAATGAGCAGTTCTTC. Encoded protein: CSGKSWDRYNEQFF.

This chain links TRBV11-2 with TRBJ1-2; TRBD1 might be the D (6 bases). The CDR3 covers 15 residues. In germline, CDR1 is SGHAT, CDR2 FQNNGV. Trimming shortened V by 3 bases and J by 8 bases, and 19 bases separated the two germline ends. The DNA for the CDR3 is TGTGCCAGCAGCTTTATCCGGGACACAGACAAAGGCTACACCTTC. Translation: CASSFIRDTDKGYTF.

The J gene is TRBJ2-2, the V gene TRBV9; 8 nucleotides line up with TRBD2. CDR1 and CDR2 from the germline V gene are SGDLS and YYNGEE. Trimming took 0 bases from V and 7 from J; bases not matched to a gene: 5. This CDR3 contains 15 residues. The CDR3 here is CASSVEAGEVGELFF. The CDR3 DNA is TGTGCCAGCAGCGTAGAAGCGGGAGAGGTCGGGGAGCTGTTTTTT. Complete variable domain (other parts from reference TRBV9 and TRBJ2-2): DSGVTQTPKHLITATGQRVTLRCSPRSGDLSVYWYQQSLDQGLQFLIQYYNGEERAKGNILERFSAQQFPDLHSELNLSSLELGDSALYFCASSVEAGEVGELFFGEGSRLTVL.

This chain connects TRBV5-5 to TRBJ1-2; D not certain. V was pared by 3 bases and J by 7 bases, with 7 bases between. The CDR3 runs 11 residues. Germline CDR1 is SGHKS and CDR2 is YYEKEE (reference sequence). The CDR3 spells CASSSSSGYTF. CDR3 nucleotides: TGTGCCAGCAGCTCTTCGAGTGGCTACACCTTC.

The chain is built from TRBV14 and TRBJ2-1; TRBD2 aligns across 14 bases. With V trimmed by 0 bases and J by 9 bases, 4 bases remained unmatched. The germline CDR1 and CDR2 sequences are SGHDN and FVKESK. The CDR3 consists of 16 residues. This CDR3 is CASSQDWTSGRIEQFF. The CDR3 DNA reads TGTGCCAGCAGCCAAGATTGGACTAGCGGGAGGATTGAGCAGTTCTTC.

V usage is TRBV19 and J usage is TRBJ2-7, with 11 bases matching TRBD1. The trim removed 5 bases at V and 4 bases at J, leaving 4 bases unmatched. CDR1 and CDR2 (germline): LNHDA, SQIVND (reference sequence). The length of the CDR3 is 14 residues. The CDR3 loop is CASSVWDRGYEQYF. The CDR3 DNA reads as TGTGCCAGTAGTGTCTGGGACAGGGGGTACGAGCAGTACTTC.

This chain joins TRBV27 and TRBJ1-5; D is ambiguous. The CDR3 is 16 residues long. Between the trimmed V and J ends, which lost 6 bases and 0 bases, there was a span of 15 bases. Germline CDR1 reads MNHEY; CDR2 reads SMNVEV (reference sequence). The CDR3 reads CASRTGAGSSNQPQHF. DNA of the CDR3: TGTGCCAGCAGGACGGGTGCGGGATCTAGCAATCAGCCCCAGCATTTT.

This clone was detected once. The rearrangement uses TRBV11-3 and TRBJ1-1, with 8 bases fitting TRBD1. Trimming at V came to 5 bases and at J to 5 bases, leaving 4 bases not matched to a gene. From germline, CDR1 is SGHNT and CDR2 YENEEA. The CDR3 covers 13 residues. This CDR3 is CASSPRTGTEAFF. CDR3 DNA sequence: TGTGCCAGCAGCCCTAGGACAGGGACTGAAGCTTTCTTT.

The chain is built from TRBV4-1 and TRBJ2-1; D not resolved. Trimming left V 1 base short and J 8 bases short, with 12 bases between. The CDR3 has 14 residues. Germline V gene data show CDR1 as MGHRA and CDR2 as YSYEKL. In DNA form, the CDR3 reads TGCGCCAGCAGCCAAGGGATAGCAATTGATGAGCAGTTCTTC. Translating gives CASSQGIAIDEQFF.

V usage is TRBV5-6 and J usage is TRBJ2-7; D is unclear. Germline V gene data show CDR1 as SGHDT and CDR2 as YYEEEE. CDR3 length equals 19 residues. V lost 0 bases and J lost 1, with 23 bases in between. CDR3 in amino acids: CASSLAPTRTEELSYEQYF. CDR3 DNA: TGTGCCAGCAGCTTGGCCCCCACTCGGACCGAAGAGCTATCCTACGAGCAGTACTTC. The full variable domain, rest sourced from reference TRBV5-6 and TRBJ2-7, is DAGVTQSPTHLIKTRGQQVTLRCSPKSGHDTVSWYQQALGQGPQFIFQYYEEEERQRGNFPDRFSGHQFPNYSSELNVNALLLGDSALYLCASSLAPTRTEELSYEQYFGPGTRLTVT.

CDR3 bases: TGTGCCAGCTCACCAACGCAGGGGGTTTCCCTTAAAAACATTCAGTACTTC. It translates to CASSPTQGVSLKNIQYF. V gene TRBV18 combines with J gene TRBJ2-4, with TRBD1 identical over 7 bases. This CDR3 comprises 17 residues. CDR1 KGHSH and CDR2 LQKENI come from the germline V gene. Losses at the gene ends were 2 bases for V and 4 bases for J; bases not matched to a gene: 11.

This clone occurred once. This rearrangement joins TRBV5-6 to TRBJ2-5; 8 bases match TRBD1. V was clipped by 1 base and J by 2 bases; unmatched bases: 4. CDR1 and CDR2 (germline): SGHDT, YYEEEE. The CDR3 spans 15 residues. The CDR3 reads CASSLFDRGQETQYF. The CDR3 DNA is TGTGCCAGCAGCTTGTTCGACAGGGGTCAAGAGACCCAGTACTTC.